This entry lists 12 T cell receptor beta chains sequenced from one sample in a study of shared clonotypes between healthy human individuals. Here immunoSEQ multiplex PCR was the method, and the copy in TCRdb shows in-frame clones only, minus some. Among 1,100,000 or so clones listed, more than 75% were seen once. Input material: memory CD4+ T cells from PBMCs. Sample subset: CD45RA-negative fraction. Every receptor here comes from a man aged 18 to 35 in good health. Some clones in this sample may be carry-over from other donors' samples.

The chain uses TRBV7-3 and TRBJ2-1; no clear D gene. Germline assignment: CDR1 SGHTA and CDR2 FQGTGA. Deletions cut 1 base from V and 1 base from J, with 8 bases between. The CDR3 loop spans 15 amino acids. CDR3 region: CASSLNPGSYNEQFF. CDR3 DNA: TGTGCCAGCAGCTTAAATCCGGGTTCCTACAATGAGCAGTTCTTC.

J is TRBJ2-5 and V is TRBV5-4; no firm D call. Looked up from germline, CDR1 is SGHNT and CDR2 is YYREEE (reference sequence). This CDR3 has 11 amino acids. V was cut by 5 bases and J by 7 bases, with 9 bases left in between. Here the CDR3 reads CASSYLGTQYF. CDR3 coding DNA: TGTGCCAGCAGTTATCTTGGGACCCAGTACTTC.

V and J are TRBV29-1 and TRBJ2-5, with D hard to call. The germline V gene encodes CDR1 SQVTM and CDR2 ANQGSEA. The germline V and J ends were trimmed by 1 base and 5 bases, with 17 bases remaining between them. The CDR3 has 15 residues. The CDR3 region has the DNA TGCAGCGTTGAAGCGGACGCTAGAATGGGGGAGACCCAGTACTTC. Translation gives CSVEADARMGETQYF.

The chain recombines TRBV7-2 with TRBJ2-5; D uncertain. The CDR3 runs to 16 residues. V shed 1 base and J shed 0 bases, with 12 bases lying between them. Germline values: CDR1 SGHTA, CDR2 FQGNSA. The CDR3 sequence is CASSLGRAVYQETQYF. In DNA, the CDR3 is TGTGCCAGCAGCTTAGGAAGGGCAGTGTACCAAGAGACCCAGTACTTC.

The chain recombines TRBV23-1 with TRBJ1-5, with D uncertain. TRBV23-1 carries the ORF label, with uncertain function. V lost 6 bases to trimming and J lost 1 base, with 7 bases between them. The CDR3 consists of 13 residues. Written as DNA, the CDR3 is TGCGCCAGCAGCTCCCAGAGCAATCAGCCCCAGCATTTT. Protein: CASSSQSNQPQHF.

This clone was counted a few times. The V gene is TRBV2, the J gene TRBJ2-7, with TRBD2 matching 12 bases. This CDR3 has 16 residues. The germline CDR1 and CDR2 sequences are SNHLY and FYNNEI. With 7 bases clipped from V and 0 bases from J, the junction kept 7 bases outside the gene matches. For the CDR3, the DNA is TGTGCCAGCACCAAAACTAGCGGGAGGAGCTCCTACGAGCAGTACTTC. It encodes CASTKTSGRSSYEQYF. Filled out from reference TRBV2 and TRBJ2-7, the complete variable domain reads EPEVTQTPSHQVTQMGQEVILRCVPISNHLYFYWYRQILGQKVEFLVSFYNNEISEKSEIFDDQFSVERPDGSNFTLKIRSTKLEDSAMYFCASTKTSGRSSYEQYFGPGTRLTVT.

The chain joins TRBV27 to TRBJ2-3; D unresolved. The CDR3 runs to 14 residues. Germline V gene lookup returns CDR1 MNHEY and CDR2 SMNVEV (reference sequence). V dropped 3 bases and J dropped 2 bases, with 9 bases sitting between them. In DNA, the CDR3 is TGTGCCAGCAGTTTTGGGTGGGACACAGATACGCAGTATTTT. As protein: CASSFGWDTDTQYF.

V gene TRBV9 combines with J gene TRBJ2-5; D unresolved. The CDR3 has 12 amino acids. Trimming removed 4 bases at V and 3 bases at J, with 7 bases between. From germline, CDR1 is SGDLS and CDR2 YYNGEE. As DNA, the CDR3 is TGTGCCAGCAGCAACGCCGAAGAGACCCAGTACTTC. Translation gives CASSNAEETQYF.

This rearrangement joins TRBV4-3 to TRBJ2-7; 11 bases map to TRBD1. The J segment lost 2 bases and the V segment lost 4 bases, leaving 4 bases of the junction unmatched. The V gene's germline CDR1 is LGHNA and CDR2 YSLEER. CDR3 length: 15 amino acids. CDR3 in amino acids: CASSPRGQGAYEQYF. The CDR3 coding sequence is TGCGCCAGCAGCCCCAGGGGACAGGGGGCCTACGAGCAGTACTTC.

This CDR3 reads CSVAYGDEQFF. The CDR3 DNA reads TGCAGCGTTGCCTACGGGGATGAGCAGTTCTTC. V is TRBV29-1 and J is TRBJ2-1; D may be TRBD2 (5 bases). Trimming left V 4 bases short and J 8 bases short, with 9 bases between. Germline V CDR1 and CDR2: SQVTM, ANQGSEA. The CDR3 covers 11 residues.

The chain recombines TRBV7-2 with TRBJ2-7; 8 positions agree with TRBD2. J lost 2 bases, V lost 6 bases, and 9 bases had no gene match. CDR1 and CDR2 from the germline V gene are SGHTA and FQGNSA. This CDR3 contains 15 residues. CDR3 in amino acids: CASSFPGLGTYEQYF. The CDR3 DNA follows: TGTGCCAGCAGTTTCCCGGGACTAGGGACCTACGAGCAGTACTTC.

V gene TRBV29-1 combines with J gene TRBJ2-3; a possible D gene is TRBD1 (6 bases). The germline V gene encodes CDR1 SQVTM and CDR2 ANQGSEA. V was trimmed by 8 bases and J by 4 bases, leaving 19 bases between them. CDR3 length equals 14 residues. CDR3 protein: CSLAKGESADTQYF. CDR3 bases: TGCAGCCTCGCAAAGGGGGAGAGCGCAGATACGCAGTATTTT.